Following are 13 T cell receptor beta chains from one sample sequenced in a study of Graves' ophthalmopathy and Graves' hyperthyroidism. From RNA, the CDR3 regions of TCR beta chains were amplified and sequenced. HTBI primers were used in a first-round RT-PCR, which preceded a second-round multiplex PCR. TCRdb called the multiplex PCR reads again in MiXCR, with one record for every CDR3 protein. Of just over 600,000 distinct CDR3 sequences listed, 22% are singletons. Sequenced input: peripheral blood. Source of these receptors: a woman aged 18 to 35 with stable Graves' hyperthyroidism. Some clones in this sample may be carry-over from other donors' samples.

V and J are TRBV25-1 and TRBJ2-7; possibly TRBD2 for D (7 bases). This CDR3 region has 12 residues. The V gene's germline CDR1 is MGHDK and CDR2 SYGVNS. The CDR3 sequence is CADRGRVYEQYV. For the CDR3, the DNA is TGTGCAGATAGGGGGAGGGTCTACGAGCAGTACGTC.

Ten or more counts support this clonotype. The chain joins TRBV12-3 or TRBV12-4 to TRBJ2-7; 8 bases map to TRBD1. Unmatched junction bases numbered 9, after V lost 6 bases and J lost 2 bases. The CDR3 consists of 15 residues. In nucleotides, the CDR3 is TGTGCCAGCAGCACCCGGGACAGGATCACCTACGAGCAGTACTTC. It yields the protein CASSTRDRITYEQYF.

Many counts were recorded for this clonotype. V gene TRBV12-3 or TRBV12-4 combines with J gene TRBJ2-5; TRBD1 agrees at 8 bases. Unmatched junction bases numbered 8, after V lost 6 bases and J lost 5 bases. This CDR3 is built from 14 residues. CDR3 region: CASSYSGDRETQYF. For the CDR3, the DNA is TGTGCCAGCAGCTACTCAGGGGACAGGGAGACCCAGTACTTC.

This clonotype was counted only a few times. The V and J genes are TRBV27 and TRBJ2-7; D is possibly TRBD1 or TRBD2 (5 bases each). The CDR3 sequence is 15 residues long. V lost 5 bases to trimming and J lost 2 bases, with 16 bases between them. Germline CDR1 reads MNHEY; CDR2 reads SMNVEV (reference sequence). The CDR3 DNA sequence: TGTGCCAGCAGTACCCCCGGGACGGGACCCTACGAGCAGTACTTC. This sequence encodes CASSTPGTGPYEQYF.

This clonotype has at least ten counts. CDR3: CASRLGQSNTGELFF. In DNA, the CDR3 is TGTGCCAGCAGATTGGGACAGTCGAACACCGGGGAGCTGTTTTTT. This chain uses TRBV6-1 with TRBJ2-2, with 7 bases matching TRBD1. With V trimmed by 6 bases and J by 0 bases, 4 bases remained unmatched. The CDR3 extends over 15 amino acids. Germline CDR1 reads MNHNS; CDR2 reads SASEGT.

The chain couples TRBV2 to TRBJ2-7; no definite D call. V lost 7 bases, J lost 4 bases, and 11 bases lay in between. The CDR3 is made up of 12 amino acids. CDR1 is SNHLY and CDR2 is FYNNEI in the germline V gene. CDR3 nucleotides: TGTGCCAGCAAGGATGTCGGGTACGAGCAGTACTTC. Translating gives CASKDVGYEQYF.

This clonotype was observed many times. V gene TRBV7-2 combines with J gene TRBJ1-2; D is unresolved. CDR1 is SGHTA, CDR2 FQGNSA, per germline. Trimming cost V 1 base and J 4 bases, with 13 bases left between them. The CDR3 extends over 15 amino acids. In nucleotides, the CDR3 is TGTGCCAGCAGCTTAGTGCCAGGAACCCTCTATGGCTACACCTTC. It is translated as CASSLVPGTLYGYTF. Filled out from reference TRBV7-2 and TRBJ1-2, the complete variable domain reads GAGVSQSPSNKVTEKGKDVELRCDPISGHTALYWYRQSLGQGLEFLIYFQGNSAPDKSGLPSDRFSAERTGGSVSTLTIQRTQQEDSAVYLCASSLVPGTLYGYTFGSGTRLTVV.

This clonotype was picked up many times. The rearrangement links TRBV6-1 to TRBJ2-5; 11 nucleotides agree with TRBD1. V dropped 7 bases and J dropped 2; count of bases not matched to a gene: 9. The CDR3 consists of 16 residues. Germline V lookup: CDR1 MNHNS, CDR2 SASEGT. The CDR3: CASIPPGTGGQETQYF. In DNA, the CDR3 is TGTGCCAGCATCCCTCCCGGGACAGGGGGACAAGAGACCCAGTACTTC.

This clonotype was picked up many times. The rearrangement links TRBV4-2 to TRBJ2-5; D may be TRBD2 (5 bases). V lost 5 bases and J 1 base, leaving 8 bases between the germline ends. The germline CDR1 and CDR2 sequences are LGHNA and YNFKEQ. The CDR3 consists of 13 residues. The chain's CDR3 is CASSTRPQETQYF. CDR3 sequence (DNA): TGTGCCAGCAGCACTAGGCCCCAAGAGACCCAGTACTTC.

This clonotype has ten or more counts. This chain joins TRBV20-1 and TRBJ2-7; 7 nucleotides agree with TRBD1. The junction had 6 bases not matched to a gene; V was cut back by 4 bases and J by 3 bases. Looked up from germline, CDR1 is DFQATT and CDR2 is SNEGSKA (reference sequence). The CDR3 loop spans 13 amino acids. The CDR3 region has the DNA TGCAGTGCTAAAGGACAGGCTGGCTACGAGCAGTACTTC. It yields the protein CSAKGQAGYEQYF.

This clonotype showed up many times. This chain connects TRBV4-1 to TRBJ1-1; 7 bases map to TRBD1. CDR1 and CDR2 from the germline V gene are MGHRA and YSYEKL. The CDR3 has 14 residues. Trimming at V came to 0 bases and at J to 8 bases, leaving 6 bases not matched to a gene. Written as DNA, the CDR3 is TGCGCCAGCAGCCAAGAAGATAGGGGGCGCGAAGCTTTCTTT. As protein: CASSQEDRGREAFF.

The rearrangement uses TRBV12-3 or TRBV12-4 and TRBJ2-7, with D possibly matching TRBD2 (6 bases). The V end lost 7 bases, the J end lost 7 bases, and 23 bases lay between the germline ends. This CDR3 region has 15 residues. The CDR3 sequence is CASTTSVQRAWEQYF. CDR3 bases: TGTGCCAGCACGACCTCGGTTCAGCGGGCTTGGGAGCAGTACTTC.

A note on this clonotype: This may be a read error, as it is one base from a much larger clone. The chain is built from TRBV5-1 and TRBJ1-1; 9 bases fit TRBD1. CDR1 is SGHRS, CDR2 YFSETQ, per germline. The CDR3 consists of 15 residues. The CDR3 DNA reads TGCGCCAGCAGCTTGGCCTACGGGACAGGGACTGAACCTTTCTTT. Its protein is CASSLAYGTGTEPFF.